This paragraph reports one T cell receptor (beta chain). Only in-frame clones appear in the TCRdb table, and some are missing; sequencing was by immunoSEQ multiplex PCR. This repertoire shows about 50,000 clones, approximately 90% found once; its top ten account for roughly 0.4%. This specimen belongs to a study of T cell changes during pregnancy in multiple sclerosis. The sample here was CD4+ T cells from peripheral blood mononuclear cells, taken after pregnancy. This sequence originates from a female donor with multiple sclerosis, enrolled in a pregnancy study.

The CDR3 nucleotides are TGTGCCAGCAGCTTGACTAGCGGGAGCCACGAGCAGTACTTC. As protein: CASSLTSGSHEQYF. The chain couples TRBV7-2 to TRBJ2-7, with 12 bases lining up with TRBD2. This CDR3 comprises 14 residues. The ends lost 3 bases at V and 5 bases at J; junction bases unmatched: 2. Germline V lookup: CDR1 SGHTA, CDR2 FQGNSA.